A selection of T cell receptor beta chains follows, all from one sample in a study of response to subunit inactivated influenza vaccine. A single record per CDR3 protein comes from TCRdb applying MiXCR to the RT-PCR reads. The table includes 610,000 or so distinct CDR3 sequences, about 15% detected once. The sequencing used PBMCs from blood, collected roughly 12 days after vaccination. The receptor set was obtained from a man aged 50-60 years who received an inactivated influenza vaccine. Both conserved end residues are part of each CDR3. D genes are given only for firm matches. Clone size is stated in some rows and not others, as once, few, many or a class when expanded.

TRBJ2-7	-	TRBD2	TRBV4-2	TGTGCCAGCAGCCCAGGAATACTAGCGGGGGGGCGGGAGCAGTACTTC	CASSPGILAGGREQYF
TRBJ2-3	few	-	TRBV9	TGTGCCAGCAGCGTAGATCTTCTAACAGATACGCAGTATTTT	CASSVDLLTDTQYF
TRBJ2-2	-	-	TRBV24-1	TGTGCCACCAGTGATCCCACAGTCGGATTTACCGGGGAGCTGTTTTTT	CATSDPTVGFTGELFF
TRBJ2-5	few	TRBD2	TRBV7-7	TGTGCTAGCAGATCTAGCGGGGAAGGGACCCAGTACTTC	CASRSSGEGTQYF
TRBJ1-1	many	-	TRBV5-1	TGCGCCAGCAGCCCTGTGGTGGGGCAGGGTACGGTAGGAACTGAAGCTTTCTTT	CASSPVVGQGTVGTEAFF
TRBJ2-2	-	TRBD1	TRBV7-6	TGTGCCAGCAGCTTAGCCTACAGGGGAACCCAACGCGCCGGGGAGCTGTTTTTT	CASSLAYRGTQRAGELFF
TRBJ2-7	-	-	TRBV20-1	TGCAGTGCTAGGTCTGGACAGAGCTACGAGCAGTACTTC	CSARSGQSYEQYF
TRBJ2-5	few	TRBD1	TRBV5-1	TGCGCCAGCAGCGTGACAGGGGGAGGGCAAGAGACCCAGTACTTC	CASSVTGGGQETQYF
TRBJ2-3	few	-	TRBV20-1	TGCAGTGCTAGAGATTATACGCAGTATTTT	CSARDYTQYF
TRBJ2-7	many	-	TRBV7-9	TGTGCCAGCAGCTTACTCCCCAGGGCCTACGAGCAGTACTTC	CASSLLPRAYEQYF
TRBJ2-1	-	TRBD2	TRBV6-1	TGTGCCAGCGACATCACTAGCGGGAGGTATGAGCAGTTCTTC	CASDITSGRYEQFF